This T cell receptor beta chain appears in the sequencing data of a study of T cells in Graves' hyperthyroidism and ophthalmopathy (dated by TCRdb to about 2019). General notes on the study: Peripheral blood was sampled at the time of initial diagnosis, prior to any treatment. An independent validation cohort of 18 to 20 hyperthyroidism patients and about 16 patients who later progressed to ophthalmopathy tested prospective prediction of ophthalmopathy. To identify distinguishing TCR V-J signatures, a discovery cohort of around 100 patients was used, comprising 43 with Graves' ophthalmopathy and some 57 with stable Graves' hyperthyroidism. The 100 discovery patients were randomly split 7:3 into training and test sets. Once sampling was done, hyperthyroidism patients were given methimazole at a starting dose of 30 mg daily, whereas ophthalmopathy patients were given high-dose intravenous methylprednisolone. TCR Vbeta CDR3 sequencing of fewer than 150 peripheral blood samples (more than 40 ophthalmopathy, roughly 72 hyperthyroidism and some 17 progressor patients) is reported in the paper. In several Graves' hyperthyroidism patients, the study also compared T-cell repertoires from thyroid tissue with T-cell repertoires from blood. The paper as a whole reports these results and caveats: A 13 V-J signature model separated ophthalmopathy from stable hyperthyroidism, with roughly 88% sensitivity and roughly 82% specificity in cross-validation and 80%/75% in testing. In validation, progression to ophthalmopathy was predicted by the model with 70.59% sensitivity and around 76% specificity, a median of approximately 6.5 months before onset. No statistical method was used to fix the sample size in advance, and group allocation was not hidden from the investigators. Blood samples also contained most of the expanded thyroid clonotypes (frequency above 0.001), which suggests that blood repertoires may reflect thyroid immune responses.

Ophthalmopathy patients had moderately to severely active disease, with a Clinical Activity Score of 3 or more, a NOSPECS grade of 4 or more, and a disease duration of less than 3 months. Exclusion was applied to patients with uncontrolled infections, other autoimmune diseases, pregnancy or lactation. Clinical symptoms, serum thyroxine and TRAb, thyroid ultrasound, and orbital computed tomography formed the basis for the diagnoses. PBMCs were isolated from about 10 ml of fresh peripheral blood by Ficoll-Paque density gradient centrifugation. Total RNA was extracted using Trizol reagent, and RNA quality was assessed on an Agilent 2100 Bioanalyzer. The CDR3 holds 16 amino acids from the cysteine to the phenylalanine. The sequence is cut down to CDR3 DNA, 48 bases in frame from base 1. Based on the germline V gene (reference sequence), the CDR1 and CDR2 sequences are LGHDT and YNNKEL. Trimming removed 4 bases from V and 5 bases from J; the gene matches leave 12 bases unexplained.

This clonotype has at least ten counts. Its recognized antigen is unknown. Base qualities are not provided; no much larger clone lies one nucleotide away. The TCR beta CDR3 regions were amplified from the RNA transcripts. The TCR CDR3 was subjected to a first round of RT-PCR using the HTBI primer set and the Qiagen OneStep RT-PCR kit. The libraries were constructed in a second round of multiplex PCR and then size-selected and purified. Sequencing of the libraries was done on an Illumina HiSeq2000 using paired-end 100 bp reads. The paper's data handling went like this. SOAPnuke was used to process the raw data, throwing out any read that contained adapters or uncalled bases, had a mean Phred below 15, or lacked an exact constant-primer or identifier match. COPE v1.2.5 was used to merge the high-quality paired reads, and each unique nucleotide sequence was defined as a clonotype. Clonotypes were aligned to IMGT TRBV, TRBD and TRBJ reference segments using MiTCR v1.1. Analysis was restricted to V-J combinations with a frequency above 0.0001, which covered just over 98% of repertoires. The TCS score was defined as the ratio of F50 (clonal expansion) to E x V (chaos), calculated using BLOSUM62-based TCRdist between CDR3 peptides within each V-J. Welch's t-statistics and random forest reduced 450 to 600 V-J features to roughly 13, which were used in a naive Bayes classifier (R e1071). The public sequencing data were trimmed at Q25 with fastp and processed into clonotypes with MiXCR by TCRdb, which kept only in-frame beta chains. CDR3 protein duplicates are merged, each entry listing the most common genes and DNA. TCRdb's processing, not the authors' own work, is the source of the V and J calls. The sample table contains about 350,000 distinct CDR3 sequences; only one count was recorded for roughly 18% of them. Around 15% of the sample lies in the top ten.

The receptor's source is a woman between 40 and 55 years old with Graves' ophthalmopathy. In this chain, TRBV3-1 is recombined with TRBJ2-7; 9 of the junction bases match TRBD1. Material for sequencing was blood. The CDR3 corresponds to CASSPRDRVRTNEQYF. The DNA is as follows: TGTGCCAGCAGCCCTCGGGACAGGGTTCGGACCAACGAGCAGTACTTC.